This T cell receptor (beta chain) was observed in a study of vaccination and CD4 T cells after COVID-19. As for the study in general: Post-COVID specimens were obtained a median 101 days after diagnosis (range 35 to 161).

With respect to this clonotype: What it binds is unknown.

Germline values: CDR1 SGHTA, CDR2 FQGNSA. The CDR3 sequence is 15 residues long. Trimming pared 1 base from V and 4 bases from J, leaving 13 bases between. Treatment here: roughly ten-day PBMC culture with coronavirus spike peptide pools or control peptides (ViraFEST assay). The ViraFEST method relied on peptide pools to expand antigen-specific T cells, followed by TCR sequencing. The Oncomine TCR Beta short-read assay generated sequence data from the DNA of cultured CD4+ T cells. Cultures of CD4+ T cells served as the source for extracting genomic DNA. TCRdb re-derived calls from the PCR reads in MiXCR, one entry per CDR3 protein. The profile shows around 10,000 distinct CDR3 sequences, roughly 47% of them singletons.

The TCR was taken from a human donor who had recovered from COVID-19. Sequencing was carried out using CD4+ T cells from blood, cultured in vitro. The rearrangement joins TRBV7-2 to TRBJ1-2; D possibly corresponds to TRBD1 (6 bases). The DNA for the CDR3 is TGTGCCAGCAGCTTAGGTACAGGGTCGGGCTATGGCTACACCTTC. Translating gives CASSLGTGSGYGYTF.